The 12 T cell receptor beta chains reported below all come from one sample, sequenced in a study of blood T cell repertoires in COVID-19. The method was immunoSEQ multiplex PCR; TCRdb's version includes in-frame clones alone and lacks a portion of them. Of about 54,000 clones listed, approximately 87% were seen once; the top ten hold roughly 5%. Sequences were obtained from peripheral blood. The receptors shown here come from a human donor in a cohort sampled during active COVID-19.

V is TRBV1 and J is TRBJ1-6; TRBD1, the D gene given by the table, was not confirmed from the DNA. TRBV1 is marked as a pseudogene. This CDR3 has 20 residues. CDR3 protein: CTSSLASPGQGISYNSPLHF. For the CDR3, the DNA is TGCACCAGCAGCCTAGCAAGTCCAGGACAGGGAATCTCCTATAATTCACCCCTCCACTTT.

The rearrangement uses TRBV6-6 and TRBJ2-5; D may be TRBD1 (7 bases). The germline V gene has CDR1 MNHNY and CDR2 SVGAGI (reference sequence). This CDR3 comprises 14 residues. V lost 6 bases to trimming and J lost 5 bases, with 16 bases between them. CDR3 DNA: TGTGCCAGCAGGGCCCCTCAGGGGGGTGAGACCCAGTACTTC. Amino acid sequence: CASRAPQGGETQYF.

The chain has TRBV24-1 and TRBJ2-2; 11 nucleotides match TRBD1. Unmatched junction bases numbered 18, after V lost 12 bases and J lost 1 base. This CDR3 has 19 amino acids. Germline CDR1 KGHDR, CDR2 SFDVKD. CDR3 coding DNA: TGTGCCCCCAACCATAGGACAGGGGGCCGAGTTATGAACACCGGGGAGCTGTTTTTT. Protein product: CAPNHRTGGRVMNTGELFF.

The rearrangement joins TRBV29-1 to TRBJ2-7; tentatively, D is TRBD2 (6 bases). The V end was cut by 8 bases, the J end by 3 bases, with 14 bases between. The CDR3 loop spans 12 amino acids. The germline V gene encodes CDR1 SQVTM and CDR2 ANQGSEA. The CDR3 region has the DNA TGCAGCTTCGCCGGGAGATACTACGAGCAGTACTTC. Protein product: CSFAGRYYEQYF.

The gene calls are TRBV10-3 and TRBJ1-2; 7 bases match TRBD1. The CDR3 totals 16 residues. The trim removed 2 bases at V and 5 bases at J, leaving 11 bases unmatched. From germline, CDR1 is ENHRY and CDR2 SYGVKD. CDR3 coding DNA: TGTGCCATCAGTGAGGGCGGAGCAGGGGGGACTTATGGCTACACCTTC. As protein: CAISEGGAGGTYGYTF.

The chain employs TRBV28 and TRBJ2-3; D unresolved. V was shortened by 3 bases and J by 6 bases, with 7 bases between the two germline ends. Germline CDR1 reads MDHEN; CDR2 reads SYDVKM. The CDR3 contains 12 residues. Here the CDR3 DNA reads TGTGCCAGCAGTTTTGCGAGGGATACGCAGTATTTT. This gives the protein CASSFARDTQYF.

V is TRBV5-1 and J is TRBJ2-3; TRBD2 matches 9 bases. This CDR3 has 15 residues. V trimming: 0 bases; J trimming: 6 bases; junction bases outside the gene matches: 5. The germline V gene has CDR1 SGHRS and CDR2 YFSETQ. The CDR3 DNA is TGCGCCAGCAGCTTGGTCCGCGGGGGGGCCGATACGCAGTATTTT. Its translation: CASSLVRGGADTQYF.

The chain is built from TRBV29-1 and TRBJ2-3; 7 bases fit TRBD1. V dropped 7 bases and J dropped 2; count of bases not matched to a gene: 6. The CDR3 has 13 amino acids. Germline CDR1 and CDR2: SQVTM and ANQGSEA. The CDR3 DNA follows: TGCAGCGGCCGGGACAGTTACACAGATACGCAGTATTTT. This sequence encodes CSGRDSYTDTQYF.

This clone has only one observation. The V call is TRBV7-2, the J call TRBJ2-1; TRBD1 is a possible D gene (6 bases). Per the germline V gene, CDR1 is SGHTA and CDR2 is FQGNSA. This CDR3 has 15 residues. The V end lost 0 bases, the J end lost 3 bases, and 9 bases lay between the germline ends. The CDR3 bases are TGTGCCAGCAGCTTAGCGGAGACAGGCTACAATGAGCAGTTCTTC. Its protein product is CASSLAETGYNEQFF.

The V call is TRBV7-2, the J call TRBJ1-5; 8 bases agree with TRBD1. Germline assignment: CDR1 SGHTA and CDR2 FQGNSA. V gave up 5 bases and J gave up 7 bases; unmatched junction bases: 4. The CDR3 runs to 13 residues. CDR3 in amino acids: CASSVRGQQPQHF. The CDR3 DNA reads TGTGCCAGCAGCGTCAGGGGGCAGCAGCCCCAGCATTTT.

The chain carries TRBV7-6 and TRBJ2-5; D not certain. Trimming left V 5 bases short and J 4 bases short, with 14 bases between. The germline V gene encodes CDR1 SGHVS and CDR2 FNYEAQ. This CDR3 comprises 14 residues. CDR3 sequence (DNA): TGTGCCAGCAGCGCCTCAGCGACCAGAGAGACCCAGTACTTC. Its protein is CASSASATRETQYF.

The genes are TRBV5-4 and TRBJ1-2; weak D call: TRBD1 (6 bases). The CDR3 totals 12 residues. Trimming stripped 0 bases from V and 8 bases from J, with 8 bases between. CDR1 is SGHNT, CDR2 YYREEE, per germline (reference sequence). The CDR3 nucleotides read TGTGCCAGCAGCTTGGCCAGGGGAGGCTACACCTTC. This codes for CASSLARGGYTF.